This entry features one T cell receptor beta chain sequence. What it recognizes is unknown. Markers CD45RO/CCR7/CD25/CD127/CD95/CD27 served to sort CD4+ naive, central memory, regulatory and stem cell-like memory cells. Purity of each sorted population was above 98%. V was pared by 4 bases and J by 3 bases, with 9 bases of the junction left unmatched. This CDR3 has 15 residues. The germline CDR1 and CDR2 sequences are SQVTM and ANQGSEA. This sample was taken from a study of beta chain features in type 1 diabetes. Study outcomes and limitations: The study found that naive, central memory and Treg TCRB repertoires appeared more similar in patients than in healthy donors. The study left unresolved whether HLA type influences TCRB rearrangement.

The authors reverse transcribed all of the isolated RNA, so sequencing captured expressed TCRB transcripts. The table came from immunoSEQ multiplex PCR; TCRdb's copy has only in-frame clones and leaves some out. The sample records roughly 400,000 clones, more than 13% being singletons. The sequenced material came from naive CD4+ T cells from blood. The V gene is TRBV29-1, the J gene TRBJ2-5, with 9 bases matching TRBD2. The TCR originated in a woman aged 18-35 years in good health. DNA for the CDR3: TGCAGCGTTGGGGGACTAGCAGGGCCCGAAGAGACCCAGTACTTC. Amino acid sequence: CSVGGLAGPEETQYF.